This T cell receptor (beta chain) was captured by sequencing in a study of tumor-infiltrating lymphocytes in primary liver carcinoma. As for the study in general: Donors had hepatocellular carcinoma or combined HCC and intrahepatic cholangiocarcinoma.

This clonotype is labeled medium-sized. Bulk tissue was left unsorted, and RNA and DNA were co-extracted from about 19-30 mg of it. Patients diagnosed with primary liver carcinoma received treatment through surgical resection. Samples were taken from five separate regions (per tumor). Every tumor specimen contained over 75% viable tumor cells. Starting material of 400 to 600 ng total RNA yielded TCR beta cDNA via a constant-region primer. ARM-PCR, slightly modified, supplied the TCR beta libraries through three nested multiplex PCR rounds. TRBV1-TRBV30 forward and Cbeta reverse primers drove the first two roughly 10-cycle rounds. MiXCR, applied by TCRdb to the multiplex PCR reads, yields one record per CDR3 protein. The table lists more than 45,000 distinct CDR3 sequences, about three quarters of them singletons. V was clipped by 2 bases and J by 0 bases, with 8 bases between them. This CDR3 has 14 amino acids.

This TCR was sampled from a man aged 35 to 55 with primary liver carcinoma and hepatitis B virus infection. Sequencing used liver tumor tissue from sampling region 3. Subset in this sample: tumor region T3, left-lateral pole. The J gene is TRBJ2-7, the V gene TRBV12-3 or TRBV12-4; D might be TRBD1 or TRBD2, each matching 5 bases. CDR3: CASSLSGGSYEQYF. DNA for the CDR3: TGTGCCAGCAGTTTAAGTGGGGGCTCCTACGAGCAGTACTTC.